This T cell receptor beta chain was found in a study of blood T cells in healthy people across ages. In germline, CDR1 is KGHSH, CDR2 LQKENI. The CDR3 spans 12 residues. General observations from the study: Age showed a roughly linear inverse relationship with TCR beta diversity per million T cells. Long-lived donors had more naive CD4+ cells and higher diversity than aged donors.

Healthy Russian Caucasian donors spanned ages about 6 to 95 years. Drawing of peripheral blood yielded about 10 milliliters from each donor. Primers used in a second PCR of roughly 6 to 11 cycles were a sample-barcoded 5' primer and a J-beta primer mix. TCRdb called the 5' RACE reads again in MiXCR, with one record for every CDR3 protein. The repertoire holds 1.6 million or so distinct CDR3 sequences, with almost 35% as singletons. As for this clonotype: Its specificity is not known. The junction differs from germline at one of its ends, possibly a read error.

The sequence derives from a woman under 40 in good health. Sample: blood. The V gene is TRBV18, the J gene TRBJ1-6; D remains unclear. The CDR3 spells CTSSPDSSSLHF. The CDR3, as DNA: TGTACCAGCTCACCAGACTCGTCATCCCTCCACTTT.